This section outlines one TCR beta chain sequence together with its context. The source of the sample is a study of T cell changes during pregnancy in multiple sclerosis. V gave up 1 base and J gave up 0 bases; unmatched junction bases: 4. The CDR3 totals 16 residues. In germline, CDR1 is LNHNV, CDR2 YYDKDF (reference sequence). TCRdb's copy holds only in-frame clones and misses some; the assay was immunoSEQ multiplex PCR. The table records about 44,000 clones, 89% of them present only once. The J gene is TRBJ1-1, the V gene TRBV15; 8 bases map to TRBD1. Sequenced here: CD4+ T cells from peripheral blood mononuclear cells, sampled after pregnancy. The sequence derives from a female donor with multiple sclerosis, enrolled in a pregnancy study. The CDR3 loop reads CATSRVTGGMNTEAFF. Written as DNA, the CDR3 is TGTGCCACCAGCAGAGTTACAGGGGGAATGAACACTGAAGCTTTCTTT.